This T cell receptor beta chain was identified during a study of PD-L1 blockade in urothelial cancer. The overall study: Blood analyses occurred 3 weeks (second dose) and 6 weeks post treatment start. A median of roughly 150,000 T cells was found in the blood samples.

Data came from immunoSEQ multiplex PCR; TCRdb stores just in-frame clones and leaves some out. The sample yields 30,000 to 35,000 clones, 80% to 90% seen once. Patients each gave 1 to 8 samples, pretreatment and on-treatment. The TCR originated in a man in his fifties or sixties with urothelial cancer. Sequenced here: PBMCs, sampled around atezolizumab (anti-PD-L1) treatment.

CDR3 amino acids: CASSFSRIGTGELFF. The CDR3 DNA reads as TGTGCCAGCAGTTTTTCGAGGATAGGCACCGGGGAGCTGTTTTTT. The chain carries TRBV28 and TRBJ2-2; D is uncertain. Trimming stripped 3 bases from V and 4 bases from J, with 12 bases between. CDR1 and CDR2 (germline): MDHEN, SYDVKM. The CDR3 loop spans 15 amino acids.